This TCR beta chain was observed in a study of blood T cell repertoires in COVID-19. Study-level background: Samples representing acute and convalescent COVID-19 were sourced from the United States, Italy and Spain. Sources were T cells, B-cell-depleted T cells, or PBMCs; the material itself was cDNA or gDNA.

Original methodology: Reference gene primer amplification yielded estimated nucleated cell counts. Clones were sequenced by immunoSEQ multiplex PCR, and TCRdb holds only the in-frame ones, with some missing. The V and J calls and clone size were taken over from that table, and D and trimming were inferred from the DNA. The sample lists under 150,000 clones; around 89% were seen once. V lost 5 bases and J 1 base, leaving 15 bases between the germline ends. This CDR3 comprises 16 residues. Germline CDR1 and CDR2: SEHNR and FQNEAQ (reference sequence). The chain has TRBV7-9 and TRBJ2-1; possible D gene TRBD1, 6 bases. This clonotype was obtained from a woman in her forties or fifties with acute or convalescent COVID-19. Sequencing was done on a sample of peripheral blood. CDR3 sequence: CASSDRPGASYNEQFF. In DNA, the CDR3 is TGTGCCAGCAGCGACCGACCAGGGGCGTCCTACAATGAGCAGTTCTTC.